Below are 3 T cell receptor beta chains sequenced from a single sample in a study of T cell responses to AZD1222 COVID-19 vaccine. Sequencing used immunoSEQ multiplex PCR; TCRdb keeps in-frame clones, though not all of them. Of around 58,000 clones listed, roughly four fifths are singletons. This specimen consisted of peripheral blood, obtained on day 0 of AZD1222 vaccination. The receptors were gathered from an adult in good health.

The gene calls are TRBV5-1 and TRBJ1-2; weak D call: TRBD1 (5 bases). The CDR3 totals 12 residues. Germline loops: CDR1 SGHRS, CDR2 YFSETQ. Trimming stripped 7 bases from V and 8 bases from J, with 15 bases between. The CDR3 loop reads CASSPGDRGYTF. CDR3 bases: TGCGCCAGCTCCCCGGGGGATCGGGGCTACACCTTC.

This sequence joins TRBV5-1 and TRBJ2-7, with D perhaps given as TRBD1 or TRBD2 (6 bases each). Trimming took 4 bases from V and 3 from J, leaving 17 bases between them. CDR3 size: 15 residues. Germline V lookup: CDR1 SGHRS, CDR2 YFSETQ. The CDR3 loop reads CASSRRGQGNYEQYF. The CDR3, as DNA: TGCGCCAGCAGCCGGAGGGGCCAGGGGAACTACGAGCAGTACTTC.

This clone was observed a handful of times. V gene TRBV10-3 combines with J gene TRBJ1-5; perhaps TRBD1 as D (6 bases). The CDR3 length is 13 residues. V gave up 10 bases and J gave up 5 bases, with 15 bases separating them. Germline V CDR1 and CDR2: ENHRY, SYGVKD. The CDR3 here is CATSPGTHQPQHF. Here the CDR3 DNA reads TGTGCCACCTCCCCCGGGACACATCAGCCCCAGCATTTT.